This is a list of T cell receptor beta chains from one sample in a study of T cells in localized non-small cell lung cancer. Sequenced by immunoSEQ multiplex PCR; TCRdb stores in-frame clones only, minus some. Counted here are 13,000 or so clones, more than 70% occurring once; the ten biggest clones make up roughly 50%. The sequenced sample was peripheral blood, obtained before any cancer treatment. The receptor source for this set is a male donor older than 55 with stage III lung adenocarcinoma. CDR3s include the opening cysteine and the closing phenylalanine or tryptophan. The D gene is left open where the match is weak. The size field is filled for only some rows; it gives once, few, many or a size class.

CDR3aa	CDR3nt	d_gene	abundance	j_gene	v_gene
CASSIPGQRMNTEAFF	TGTGCCAGCAGTATTCCGGGACAGCGCATGAACACTGAAGCTTTCTTT	TRBD1	NA	TRBJ1-1	TRBV2
CASSHRDRGNKNIQYF	TGTGCCAGCAGCCATAGGGACAGGGGGAACAAAAACATTCAGTACTTC	TRBD1	once	TRBJ2-4	TRBV5-4
CASSYTGGGEGYTF	TGTGCCAGCAGTTATACAGGGGGTGGAGAGGGCTACACCTTC	TRBD1	NA	TRBJ1-2	TRBV6-1
CSASERQKANTGELFF	TGCAGCGCTTCCGAGAGACAGAAAGCGAACACCGGGGAGCTGTTTTTT	NA	NA	TRBJ2-2	TRBV29-1
CASSYSDRGPYNEQFF	TGTGCCAGCAGTTACTCGGACAGGGGGCCCTACAATGAGCAGTTCTTC	TRBD1	NA	TRBJ2-1	TRBV6-5
CASSLLMKGVGRYTF	TGTGCCAGCAGCTTACTAATGAAGGGAGTCGGACGCTACACCTTC	NA	NA	TRBJ1-2	TRBV13
CASSQRWLGETQYF	TGTGCCAGCAGCCAGAGGTGGCTAGGGGAGACCCAGTACTTC	NA	NA	TRBJ2-5	TRBV7-2
CASSQVQSDSPLHF	TGTGCCAGCAGCCAAGTTCAGTCTGACTCACCCCTCCACTTT	NA	NA	TRBJ1-6	TRBV4-2
CASSLWGTGELFF	TGTGCCAGCAGCCTGTGGGGGACCGGGGAGCTGTTTTTT	NA	NA	TRBJ2-2	TRBV9
CAIRESSGNTIYF	TGTGCCATCAGGGAGAGCTCTGGAAACACCATATATTTT	NA	once	TRBJ1-3	TRBV10-3
CASSLALAEQETQYF	TGCGCCAGCAGCTTGGCCTTAGCGGAGCAAGAGACCCAGTACTTC	NA	NA	TRBJ2-5	TRBV5-1
CASSSPGGPLGLGF	TGCGCCAGCAGCTCACCAGGGGGACCCCTTGGTCTAGGCTTT	TRBD1	NA	TRBJ1-1	TRBV5-1
CASSFTGGETQYF	TGTGCCAGCAGCTTTACAGGGGGAGAGACCCAGTACTTC	TRBD1	NA	TRBJ2-5	TRBV25-1
CASSLGTGGYYGYTF	TGTGCCAGCAGCTTGGGGACAGGGGGGTACTATGGCTACACCTTC	TRBD1	NA	TRBJ1-2	TRBV5-6
CASSLETNYEQYF	TGTGCCAGCAGCTTGGAAACTAACTACGAGCAGTACTTC	NA	NA	TRBJ2-7	TRBV7-6
CASSLGPSGSQNIQYF	TGTGCCAGTAGCCTTGGACCCTCCGGGAGTCAAAACATTCAGTACTTC	NA	NA	TRBJ2-4	TRBV19
CASSLGQSRGEQYF	TGTGCCAGCAGCCTAGGACAATCCAGGGGCGAGCAGTACTTC	NA	NA	TRBJ2-7	TRBV7-8
CASSLAAFLAGSSYEQYF	TGTGCCAGCAGCTTAGCGGCTTTTTTGGCGGGTAGTTCCTACGAGCAGTACTTC	NA	NA	TRBJ2-7	TRBV7-2
CASSELGQGNTEAFF	TGCGCCAGCAGTGAGCTTGGACAGGGAAACACTGAAGCTTTCTTT	TRBD1	NA	TRBJ1-1	TRBV10-1
CASGLLHEQYF	TGTGCTAGTGGTTTGTTGCACGAGCAGTACTTC	NA	few	TRBJ2-7	TRBV12-5
CASSLLQRTDTQYF	TGTGCCAGCAGCTTACTACAGAGGACAGATACGCAGTATTTT	NA	NA	TRBJ2-3	TRBV7-9
CASRLGGEQYF	TGTGCCAGCAGGCTCGGGGGCGAGCAGTACTTC	NA	NA	TRBJ2-7	TRBV6-5
CASSSGTSGSDEQFF	TGCGCCAGCAGCTCCGGGACTAGCGGGAGCGATGAGCAGTTCTTC	TRBD2	NA	TRBJ2-1	TRBV5-1
CASSLGIEGAEAFF	TGCGCCAGCAGCTTGGGCATTGAGGGGGCTGAAGCTTTCTTT	NA	NA	TRBJ1-1	TRBV5-1
CATKMVGNTEAFF	TGCGCCACCAAGATGGTAGGGAATACTGAAGCTTTCTTT	NA	NA	TRBJ1-1	TRBV5-1
CASGEIPAGEQYF	TGTGCCAGCGGAGAAATCCCGGCGGGGGAGCAGTACTTC	NA	NA	TRBJ2-7	TRBV6-1
CASSWAGGDFGTEAFF	TGTGCCAGCAGTTGGGCCGGGGGCGATTTCGGTACTGAAGCTTTCTTT	NA	NA	TRBJ1-1	TRBV28
CASSPHLAGVGNEQFF	TGTGCCAGCAGTCCACACTTAGCGGGAGTGGGCAATGAGCAGTTCTTC	TRBD2	medium-sized	TRBJ2-1	TRBV2
CASSFQKTSGYPGELFF	TGTGCCAGCAGTTTCCAGAAGACTAGCGGGTATCCCGGGGAGCTGTTTTTT	TRBD2	NA	TRBJ2-2	TRBV27
CASSSLEHHLMYEQYF	TGTGCCAGCAGTTCCTTAGAGCATCACCTCATGTACGAGCAGTACTTC	NA	NA	TRBJ2-7	TRBV6-5
CASSLARRWTGELFF	TGTGCCAGCAGCTTAGCAAGAAGGTGGACCGGGGAGCTGTTTTTT	NA	NA	TRBJ2-2	TRBV7-8
CASSLYGQGAYGYTF	TGTGCCAGCAGTTTATATGGACAGGGGGCCTATGGCTACACCTTC	TRBD1	NA	TRBJ1-2	TRBV6-6
CASSSTQQGDTEAFF	TGTGCCAGCAGCTCGACCCAGCAGGGCGACACTGAAGCTTTCTTT	NA	NA	TRBJ1-1	TRBV5-4